Listed below are T cell receptor beta chains from one sample, sequenced in a study of T-cell memory formation after mild COVID-19. MiXCR, run by TCRdb on the 5' RACE reads, gives a single entry per CDR3 protein. The data hold hundreds of thousands of distinct CDR3 sequences, with approximately 15% observed a single time. Sequenced input: PBMCs or a T cell subset sorted from them (not recorded which). The receptors derive from an adult woman who had mild COVID-19 (a few samples of this study predate the infection). Cell type and time point are not known. Each CDR3 is given with its conserved first and last residue. The D gene is left open where the match is weak. Clone size is not always given. Where it is, it says once, few, many or a class for expanded clones.

NA | TRBJ1-1 | NA | 13 | TRBV7-9 | TGTGCCAGCAGCTTAGGTCCTGGGGCTGAAGCTTTCTTT | CASSLGPGAEAFF
few | TRBJ2-7 | TRBD2 | 13 | TRBV10-2 | TGCGCCAGCCTCCCGATTAGCGGGAGAGGTTCGTACTTC | CASLPISGRGSYF
NA | TRBJ2-3 | NA | 13 | TRBV7-2 | TGTGCCAGCAGCACCTACAGCGCAGATACGCAGTATTTT | CASSTYSADTQYF
NA | TRBJ2-7 | NA | 15 | TRBV2 | TGTGCCAGCAGCCAAGGGGGGGGACTCTCCTACGAGCAGTACTTC | CASSQGGGLSYEQYF
few | TRBJ2-2 | TRBD1 | 14 | TRBV19 | TGTGCCAGTAGTTCGCGGACAGGGTCCGGGGAGCTGTTTTTT | CASSSRTGSGELFF
few | TRBJ2-7 | TRBD2 | 15 | TRBV7-8 | TGTGCCAGCAGCCTCCCGCGGGGGATCTCCTACGAGCAGTACTTC | CASSLPRGISYEQYF
few | TRBJ2-7 | TRBD1 | 17 | TRBV5-1 | TGCGCCAGCAGTTTTTTCTCCGGGACAGGGGGTTCCTACGAGCAGTACTTC | CASSFFSGTGGSYEQYF
NA | TRBJ1-6 | NA | 14 | TRBV12-3/TRBV12-4 | TGTGCCAGCAGACAAACAACGGGAAATTCACCCCTCCACTTT | CASRQTTGNSPLHF
few | TRBJ2-6 | NA | 16 | TRBV15 | TGTGCCACCAGCAAGGTGAGGGGCTCTGGGGCCAACGTCCTGACTTTC | CATSKVRGSGANVLTF
NA | TRBJ2-7 | NA | 13 | TRBV12-3/TRBV12-4 | TGTGCCAGCAGTGAGACCGTCGCCTACGAGCAGTACTTC | CASSETVAYEQYF
NA | TRBJ1-1 | NA | 14 | TRBV2 | TGTGCCAGCAACAGACCAACGGAGGGCACTGAAGCTTTCTTT | CASNRPTEGTEAFF
few | TRBJ2-3 | NA | 16 | TRBV7-2 | TGTGCCAGCAGCTTAGGAGCTAGCGTTAGGGCAGATACGCAGTATTTT | CASSLGASVRADTQYF
NA | TRBJ2-7 | NA | 15 | TRBV4-1 | TGCGCCAGCAGCAGGTCCCAGGACTCTCCCTACGAGCAGTACTTC | CASSRSQDSPYEQYF
NA | TRBJ1-2 | NA | 14 | TRBV28 | TGTGCCAGCAGTCTACTGATACAGGGCGGGGGCTACACCTTC | CASSLLIQGGGYTF
few | TRBJ2-2 | NA | 12 | TRBV30 | TGTGCCTGGGCGAGGGGGGAGCGGGAGCTGTTTTTT | CAWARGERELFF
once | TRBJ2-1 | TRBD2 | 15 | TRBV20-1 | TGCAGTGCTAGAGATACGGGAGCGGGGTACAATGAGCAGTTCTTC | CSARDTGAGYNEQFF
NA | TRBJ2-3 | TRBD2 | 19 | TRBV7-3 | TGTGCCAGCAGCTTAATGGGACTAGCGGTTACCCCCATCACAGATACGCAGTATTTT | CASSLMGLAVTPITDTQYF
NA | TRBJ2-7 | TRBD2 | 16 | TRBV7-8 | TGTGCCAGCAGCTTATTTAGCGGGGGGGCAAAGTACGAGCAGTACTTC | CASSLFSGGAKYEQYF
few | TRBJ1-4 | TRBD1 | 16 | TRBV5-1 | TGCGCCAGCAGCTTGGGTCAGGGGGACTTTAATGAAAAACTGTTTTTT | CASSLGQGDFNEKLFF
few | TRBJ1-1 | NA | 13 | TRBV6-5 | TGTGCCAGCAAGTACGGATGGAACACTGAAGCTTTCTTT | CASKYGWNTEAFF
few | TRBJ2-5 | NA | 15 | TRBV7-8 | TGTGCCAGCAGCTTAGCGCTCGGCAAACAAGAGACCCAGTACTTC | CASSLALGKQETQYF
few | TRBJ1-6 | NA | 15 | TRBV18 | TGTGCCAGCTCACCACCGAACGGCAATGCCTCACCCCTCCACTTT | CASSPPNGNASPLHF